A selection of T cell receptor beta chains follows, all from one sample in a study of vaccination and CD4 T cells after COVID-19. TCRdb re-called the PCR reads with MiXCR, one entry per CDR3 protein. Of approximately 29,000 distinct CDR3 sequences listed, roughly 50% are singletons. Here the sequenced sample was CD4+ T cells from blood, taken about 7 months after SARS-CoV-2 vaccination. The source is a human donor who had recovered from COVID-19. Both conserved end residues are part of each CDR3.

v_gene | CDR3aa
TRBV27 | CASSPQLWREQYF
TRBV15 | CATSRDVTRRLFF
TRBV4-3 | CASSEVVRRGYTF
TRBV28 | CASSLSLGFTDTQYF
TRBV6-1 | CASSEAGGYNEQFF
TRBV6-1 | CASSVSGRGGTQYF
TRBV27 | CASSLSLTGPGYTF
TRBV19 | CASSFRQNTEAFF
TRBV28 | CASRGGLATDIQYF
TRBV6-5 | CASSLDRGRGEQYF
TRBV6-2/TRBV6-3 | CASSQRHNEQFF
TRBV10-2 | CASRVGETQYF
TRBV7-8 | CASSLLAGDTDTQYF
TRBV6-2/TRBV6-3 | CASSPGTGHTDTQYF
TRBV28 | CASSFSGSPYNEQFF
TRBV11-2 | CASSLAVGSYEQYF
TRBV6-2/TRBV6-3 | CASRVPRGANYYEQYF
TRBV20-1 | CSAPSRGLAGGGAYEQYF
TRBV6-2/TRBV6-3 | CASSPGDVYGYTF
TRBV5-1 | CASSFRGNTEAFF
TRBV24-1 | CATSEAGTGGRYYNEQFF
TRBV28 | CASSLTGTGNYGYTF
TRBV27 | CASSLSEGNYGYTF
TRBV30 | CAWSGGDFSSYEQYF
TRBV7-8 | CASSLAGTSGRDTQYF
TRBV20-1 | CSAFPPAGYNEQFF
TRBV7-9 | CASSPYGNYGYTF
TRBV29-1 | CSVSTSGYEQYF
TRBV7-9 | CASSSEAPGMDGRQPQHF
TRBV7-2 | CASSFASGGQETQYF
TRBV2 | CASTDSPIEAFF
TRBV6-1 | CASSGLQGAPEAFF
TRBV27 | CASSRVGADTQYF
TRBV20-1 | CSAREARGYIQYF
TRBV15 | CATSLGGVLLGQYF
TRBV19 | CASSAGVTFTDTQYF
TRBV10-1 | CASSGLTGGTDEQYF
TRBV20-1 | CSADTGNQPQHF
TRBV10-3 | CAISERGGDRTEAFF
TRBV7-6 | CASSLRPTFSYEQYF
TRBV6-1 | CASRRQGRKETQYF
TRBV15 | CATSSKTGNNEQFF
TRBV7-2 | CASSFGLAGETQYF
TRBV19 | CASSKETQYF
TRBV7-9 | CASSPTRGSVYEQYF
TRBV27 | CASSPRQGNNSPLHF